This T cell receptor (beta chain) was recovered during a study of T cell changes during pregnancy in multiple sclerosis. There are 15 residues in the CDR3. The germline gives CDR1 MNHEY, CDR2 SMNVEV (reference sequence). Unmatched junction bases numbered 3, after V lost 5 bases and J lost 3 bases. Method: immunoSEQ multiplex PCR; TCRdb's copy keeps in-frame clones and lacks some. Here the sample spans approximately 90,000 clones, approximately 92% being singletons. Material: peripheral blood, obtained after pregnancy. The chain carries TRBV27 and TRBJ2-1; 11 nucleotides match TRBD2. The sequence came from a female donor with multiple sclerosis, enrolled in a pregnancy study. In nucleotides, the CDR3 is TGTGCCAGCAGTATAGCGGGAGGGGACTACAATGAGCAGTTCTTC. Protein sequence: CASSIAGGDYNEQFF.